Sequencing of this T cell receptor (beta chain) was carried out in a study of control samples from healthy donors and cancer patients. Trimming cost V 0 bases and J 5 bases; bases outside gene matches: 5. Germline CDR1 ENHRY, CDR2 SYGVKD. This CDR3 has 16 residues. Profiling relied on immunoSEQ multiplex PCR, and the TCRdb table lists in-frame clones only, not all of them. The repertoire holds fewer than 95,000 clones, with more than 75% as singletons. This rearrangement joins TRBV10-3 to TRBJ2-2; 8 nucleotides agree with TRBD2. The sequenced sample was blood. This TCR derives from a young man in good health. CDR3 sequence reads: CAISESGPGGTGELFF. The CDR3 DNA sequence: TGTGCCATCAGTGAGTCTGGACCGGGAGGGACCGGGGAGCTGTTTTTT.